This T cell receptor beta chain was retrieved from a study of cytomegalovirus exposure and HLA in healthy donors. Findings of the study overall: Links to common viral pathogens appeared, in a later analysis, for several of the most significant clusters.

J lost 4 bases, V lost 0 bases, and 5 bases had no gene match. CDR3 length: 15 residues. CDR1 and CDR2 from the germline V gene are GTSNPN and SVGIG (reference sequence). Both 60 Vbeta primers and 13 Jbeta primers went into the PCR. Generated by immunoSEQ multiplex PCR, the TCRdb table keeps only in-frame clones and is missing some. The data show 150,000 to 200,000 clones, with around 76% seen just once and approximately 2% held by the top ten. As to this clone: Its antigen is not known.

The rearrangement links TRBV30 to TRBJ1-2, with 10 bases aligning to TRBD1. The specimen was PBMCs. This TCR was recovered from a female donor in good health and CMV-seronegative. As DNA, the CDR3 is TGTGCCTGGAGTGTAGGACAGGGGGTTAGCTATGGCTACACCTTC. Encoded protein: CAWSVGQGVSYGYTF.